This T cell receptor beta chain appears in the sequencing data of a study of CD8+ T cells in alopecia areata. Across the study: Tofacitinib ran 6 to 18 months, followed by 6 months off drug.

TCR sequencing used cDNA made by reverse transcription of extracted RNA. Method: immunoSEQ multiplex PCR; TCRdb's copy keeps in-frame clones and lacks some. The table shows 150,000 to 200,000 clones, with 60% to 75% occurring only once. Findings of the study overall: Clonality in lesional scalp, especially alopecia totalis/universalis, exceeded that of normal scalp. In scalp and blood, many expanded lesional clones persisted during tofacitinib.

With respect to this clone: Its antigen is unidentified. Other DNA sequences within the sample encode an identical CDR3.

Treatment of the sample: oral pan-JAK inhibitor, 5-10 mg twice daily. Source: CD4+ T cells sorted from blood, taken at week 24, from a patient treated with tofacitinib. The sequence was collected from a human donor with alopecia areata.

The CDR3 nucleotides are TGCAGCGTTGGGGTGGGACTAAACACTGAAGCTTTCTTT. Translated: CSVGVGLNTEAFF. The chain joins TRBV29-1 to TRBJ1-1; D might be TRBD1 (5 bases). V was shortened by 4 bases and J by 2 bases, with 11 bases between the two germline ends. The CDR3 spans 13 residues. CDR1 SQVTM and CDR2 ANQGSEA come from the germline V gene.